These 7 T cell receptor beta chains came from one sample sequenced in a study of tumor-infiltrating lymphocytes in primary liver carcinoma. Germline DNA was also extracted, and blood RNA derived from unsorted whole blood. Starting material of roughly 0.45 ug total RNA yielded TCR beta cDNA via a constant-region primer. A slightly modified ARM-PCR protocol with three nested multiplex PCR rounds produced these TCR beta libraries. Amplification in the first two PCR rounds was performed using TRBV1-TRBV30 forward primers and a C-beta reverse primer for approximately 10 cycles each. In TCRdb, the multiplex PCR reads were re-called with MiXCR into one record per CDR3 protein. The data hold some 180,000 distinct CDR3 sequences, with about 60% observed a single time. Sequencing was performed on peripheral blood. These receptors were collected from a middle-aged man with primary liver carcinoma and hepatitis B virus infection.

This chain joins TRBV4-2 and TRBJ2-2; TRBD2 matches 8 bases. Trimming at V came to 6 bases and at J to 4 bases, leaving 4 bases not matched to a gene. CDR1 and CDR2 from the germline V gene are LGHNA and YNFKEQ. There are 14 residues in the CDR3. The CDR3 DNA is TGTGCCAGCAGTAGCGGGGCGGTCACCGGGGAGCTGTTTTTT. Residues: CASSSGAVTGELFF.

This chain connects TRBV30 to TRBJ2-2; 10 bases map to TRBD2. The CDR3 consists of 15 residues. V lost 3 bases and J lost 3; bases outside the gene matches: 4. Germline CDR1 is GTSNPN and CDR2 is SVGIG (reference sequence). The CDR3 nucleotides are TGTGCCTGGAGCGCTAGCGGGAGCGACACCGGGGAGCTGTTTTTT. Translation: CAWSASGSDTGELFF.

This chain's CDR3 is CASSLLSTGDSNQPQHF. The CDR3 nucleotides read TGTGCCAGCAGCCTTCTCTCGACGGGGGATAGCAATCAGCCCCAGCATTTT. The gene calls are TRBV6-5 and TRBJ1-5; D might be TRBD1 (5 bases). Trimming pared 6 bases from V and 0 bases from J, leaving 18 bases between. Per germline, CDR1 MNHEY and CDR2 SVGAGI. The CDR3 extends over 17 amino acids.

The chain couples TRBV29-1 to TRBJ1-2; the D gene is possibly TRBD1 (5 bases). The CDR3 totals 15 residues. The V gene's germline CDR1 is SQVTM and CDR2 ANQGSEA. Trimming stripped 4 bases from V and 4 bases from J, with 19 bases between. The CDR3 loop is CSVGTSTGGIYGYTF. CDR3 sequence (DNA): TGCAGCGTTGGAACCTCGACCGGGGGTATCTATGGCTACACCTTC.

As regards this clonotype: A much more abundant neighbour one base away suggests this may be a read error. The chain links TRBV11-2 to TRBJ2-1; TRBD2 agrees at 7 bases. CDR3 length: 16 amino acids. V trimming: 5 bases; J trimming: 1 base; junction bases outside the gene matches: 8. Germline V lookup: CDR1 SGHAT, CDR2 FQNNGV. The CDR3 DNA reads TGTGCCAGCAGCCCTCGAGTTAGCGGGTCCTACAATGAGCAGTTCTTC. The encoded protein is CASSPRVSGSYNEQFF.

A note on this clonotype: One end of the junction does not line up with germline, which may come from a read error. The rearrangement joins TRBV13 to TRBJ2-5; 10 bases map to TRBD2. This CDR3 is 16 amino acids long. Per germline, CDR1 PRHDT and CDR2 FYEKMQ (reference sequence). This CDR3 reads CASSIGLAGDWETQYF. The CDR3 nucleotides are TGTGCCAGCAGCATAGGGCTAGCGGGAGATTGGGAGACCCAGTACTTC.

V is TRBV6-5 and J is TRBJ2-7, with 10 bases aligning to TRBD1. This CDR3 contains 13 residues. Per the germline V gene, CDR1 is MNHEY and CDR2 is SVGAGI. J lost 3 bases, V lost 4 bases, and 0 bases had no gene match. CDR3 coding DNA: TGTGCCAGCAGTTGGACAGGGGGCTACGAGCAGTACTTC. Its translation: CASSWTGGYEQYF.